The sequence of this TCR beta chain was determined in a study of graft-versus-host responses after intestinal transplantation. In the study overall: The whole recipient group had anti-thymocyte globulin induction followed by tacrolimus and steroids for around three years.

Germline assignment: CDR1 SGHRS and CDR2 YFSETQ. V shed 2 bases, J shed 7 bases, and the junction held 5 bases outside the gene matches. The CDR3 contains 13 residues. The data were produced by immunoSEQ multiplex PCR, yet TCRdb's version contains in-frame clones alone and is incomplete. The table lists some 5,000 clones, about a quarter of them singletons. The receptor's source is a human patient who was an organ donor for intestinal transplantation. J is TRBJ1-2 and V is TRBV5-1; 7 bases line up with TRBD1. This material consisted of alloreactive CD4+ T cells from a mixed lymphocyte reaction culture, taken before transplantation. Regarding subset: CFSE-low proliferating T cells sorted from approximately 6-day pre-transplant mixed lymphocyte reaction (GvH or HvG direction). The CDR3 DNA sequence: TGCGCCAGCAGCTTAGGGACAGAGGTTGGCTACACCTTC. It codes for CASSLGTEVGYTF.